This passage covers 14 T cell receptor beta chains from one sample sequenced in a study of a mutant IDH1 vaccine in newly diagnosed glioma. No antigens are known for them. Some clones are missing from TCRdb's copy, which holds only in-frame ones; the method was immunoSEQ multiplex PCR. The sample has approximately 50,000 clones, more than 75% seen once. Time point meaning: week 35, safety follow-up. Doses comprised 300 ug of mutant IDH1 20-mer peptide each, plus topical imiquimod. The specimen comprised PBMCs, sampled from a glioma patient whose treatment included an IDH1 peptide vaccine. These receptors originate from a woman aged 40 to 50 with glioma.

For this clone: A read error may produce the germline difference seen at one junction end. This sequence joins TRBV7-7 and TRBJ2-7; TRBD1 aligns across 8 bases. CDR3 size: 13 residues. CDR1 SSHAT and CDR2 FNYEAQ come from the germline V gene (reference sequence). CDR3 residues: CASSLSQGAEQYF. The CDR3, as DNA: TGTGCTAGCAGCTTATCCCAGGGGGCTGAGCAGTACTTC.

The rearrangement uses TRBV7-9 and TRBJ2-7, with D uncertain. Trimming took off 2 bases at V and 7 bases at J, with 9 bases between the two ends. Germline CDR1 is SEHNR and CDR2 is FQNEAQ (reference sequence). The CDR3 contains 12 residues. The CDR3 loop reads CASSLFENEQYF. The CDR3 bases are TGTGCCAGCAGCTTATTCGAGAATGAGCAGTACTTC.

The chain's CDR3 is CASSLIWDRPSEQYF. The CDR3 DNA reads as TGCGCCAGCAGCCTCATCTGGGACAGGCCTTCCGAGCAGTACTTC. The chain employs TRBV5-1 and TRBJ2-7, with 8 nucleotides matching TRBD1. Per the germline V gene, CDR1 is SGHRS and CDR2 is YFSETQ. The CDR3 has 15 residues. Losses at the gene ends were 4 bases for V and 6 bases for J; bases not matched to a gene: 12.

The chain couples TRBV4-2 to TRBJ1-4; TRBD1 might be the D (6 bases). Trimming pared 1 base from V and 7 bases from J, leaving 10 bases between. Looked up from germline, CDR1 is LGHNA and CDR2 is YNFKEQ. This CDR3 has 14 residues. DNA for the CDR3: TGTGCCAGCAGCCAAGGGGGGGCGGGTGAAAAACTGTTTTTT. Amino acid sequence: CASSQGGAGEKLFF.

The chain carries TRBV6-5 and TRBJ2-2; maybe TRBD1 (5 bases). The germline gives CDR1 MNHEY, CDR2 SVGAGI. V shed 6 bases and J shed 6 bases, with 8 bases lying between them. The CDR3 is 12 amino acids. CDR3 nucleotide sequence: TGTGCCAGCAGAAAAGGGGCCGGGGAGCTGTTTTTT. Amino acids: CASRKGAGELFF.

The chain joins TRBV6-1 to TRBJ2-5; D ambiguous. Per the germline V gene, CDR1 is MNHNS and CDR2 is SASEGT. V lost 1 base and J lost 5, with 2 bases in between. The CDR3 runs to 11 residues. DNA of the CDR3: TGTGCCAGCAGTGAAGGGGAGACCCAGTACTTC. Translation: CASSEGETQYF.

For the CDR3, the DNA is TGTGCCAGCAGCTTAGTGGGACAGGGGTTTGGAAACACCATATATTTT. Translated: CASSLVGQGFGNTIYF. V and J are TRBV7-8 and TRBJ1-3, with 10 bases fitting TRBD1. V shed 1 base and J 3 bases; nucleotides not matched to a gene: 3. The length of the CDR3 is 16 residues. Looked up from germline, CDR1 is SGHVS and CDR2 is FQNEAQ.

The chain uses TRBV19 and TRBJ2-3; 10 bases fit TRBD2. The trim removed 5 bases at V and 3 bases at J, leaving 5 bases unmatched. From germline, CDR1 is LNHDA and CDR2 SQIVND (reference sequence). This CDR3 is built from 15 residues. The CDR3 loop reads CASSVSGGRTDTQYF. DNA of the CDR3: TGTGCCAGTAGTGTTAGCGGGGGGAGAACAGATACGCAGTATTTT.

This rearrangement joins TRBV10-2 to TRBJ1-1; D is possibly TRBD1 (6 bases). Germline V gives CDR1 WSHSY, CDR2 SAAADI. This CDR3 has 15 residues. V lost 0 bases to trimming and J lost 2 bases, with 10 bases between them. In DNA form, the CDR3 reads TGCGCCAGCAGTGAGTCGTACAGGGCTAACACTGAAGCTTTCTTT. Protein: CASSESYRANTEAFF.

V is TRBV2 and J is TRBJ2-1; 15 positions match TRBD2. The germline V gene has CDR1 SNHLY and CDR2 FYNNEI. The V and J ends lost 8 bases and 0 bases, in that order; junction bases with no gene match: 14. This CDR3 is built from 20 residues. CDR3 loop: CASFAAQGTSGRSSYNEQFF. The CDR3 DNA reads TGTGCCAGCTTCGCGGCACAAGGGACTAGCGGGAGGTCCTCCTACAATGAGCAGTTCTTC.

The chain joins TRBV9 to TRBJ2-1; no definite D call. Germline assignment: CDR1 SGDLS and CDR2 YYNGEE. The CDR3 has 19 residues. V lost 4 bases, J lost 5 bases, and 28 bases lay in between. This CDR3 is CASSPRGDWMAQVHNEQFF. In DNA, the CDR3 is TGTGCCAGCAGCCCCAGAGGTGATTGGATGGCCCAAGTCCACAATGAGCAGTTCTTC.

CDR3 protein: CASSQDGWRGALTGELFF. The CDR3 coding sequence is TGTGCCAGCAGCCAAGATGGATGGCGGGGGGCGCTCACCGGGGAGCTGTTTTTT. The chain is built from TRBV14 and TRBJ2-2; 8 nucleotides line up with TRBD2. This CDR3 is 18 amino acids long. J lost 4 bases, V lost 0 bases, and 10 bases had no gene match. The germline gives CDR1 SGHDN, CDR2 FVKESK.

The CDR3 here is CASSLYRLDNEKLFF. The CDR3 region has the DNA TGCGCCAGCAGCCTTTACAGGCTAGATAATGAAAAACTGTTTTTT. The rearrangement joins TRBV4-3 to TRBJ1-4, with D perhaps matching TRBD1 (5 bases). V was pared by 4 bases and J by 4 bases, with 13 bases between. The germline V gene has CDR1 LGHNA and CDR2 YSLEER. The CDR3 has 15 residues.

This clone was counted once. The chain employs TRBV5-1 and TRBJ2-1, with D hard to call. The germline CDR1 and CDR2 sequences are SGHRS and YFSETQ. This CDR3 is built from 15 residues. V was trimmed by 0 bases and J by 3 bases, leaving 10 bases between them. In DNA, the CDR3 is TGCGCCAGCAGCTTGGGGGCCGCACTCTACAATGAGCAGTTCTTC. This gives the protein CASSLGAALYNEQFF.